This TCR beta chain was recorded in a study of post-analysis software for immune sequencing data. About the research overall: Clinical courses comprised relapsing-remitting, secondary progressive and progressive-relapsing multiple sclerosis. Findings of the study overall: Same-batch preparations were strongly co-clustered by F measure. When patients were compared with controls, four to six TRBV segments were more frequent, TRBV5-6, TRBV5-1 and TRBV20-1 among them.

This clonotype was detected only a few times. Its specificity is not known. The TCR beta cDNA libraries carried unique molecular identifiers. Input of about 0.9 to 10 million T cells yielded 500,000 to 550,000 cDNA molecules. Each CDR3 protein gets one entry after TCRdb re-called the PCR reads with MiXCR. The data contain fewer than 850,000 distinct CDR3 sequences, just under 30% of them singletons. This CDR3 contains 16 residues. Deletions cut 3 bases from V and 3 bases from J, with 18 bases between. CDR1 is DFQATT, CDR2 SNEGSKA, per germline (reference sequence). This chain connects TRBV20-1 to TRBJ1-5, with a tentative D call TRBD1 (6 bases). This clonotype was obtained from a girl aged 5 to 17 with multiple sclerosis. The sample taken for sequencing was blood. This CDR3 reads CSARSIQGPYNQPQHF. CDR3 in DNA: TGCAGTGCTAGGTCTATACAGGGACCCTACAATCAGCCCCAGCATTTT.